Presented here are 18 T cell receptor beta chains from one specimen sequenced in a study of T cells after yellow fever vaccination. MiXCR was run by TCRdb on the 5' RACE reads, yielding one entry per CDR3 protein. The table lists around 70,000 distinct CDR3 sequences, approximately 7% of them singletons. This specimen consisted of CD8+ T cells sorted from PBMCs, obtained less than 6 days after the first yellow fever vaccination. Receptors were obtained from a man younger than 35 who received the YFV17D yellow fever vaccine.

Only a few counts were recorded for this clonotype. The genes are TRBV28 and TRBJ2-7, with D possibly TRBD1 on 5 matching bases. With 5 bases removed from V and 2 bases from J, the gap between germline ends came to 10 bases. The CDR3 extends over 13 amino acids. From germline, CDR1 is MDHEN and CDR2 SYDVKM. DNA for the CDR3: TGTGCCAGCAGTACCGACAGAGCCTACGAGCAGTACGTC. As protein: CASSTDRAYEQYV.

The V and J genes are TRBV2 and TRBJ2-1; weak D call: TRBD2 (5 bases). Germline V lookup: CDR1 SNHLY, CDR2 FYNNEI. Trimming removed 10 bases from V and 5 bases from J, with 12 bases in between. The CDR3 length is 12 residues. The CDR3 spells CATRRTHNEQFF. The DNA for the CDR3 is TGTGCCACCAGGAGGACCCACAATGAGCAGTTCTTC.

This clonotype turned up a few times. CDR3 loop: CASSLGASYEQYF. In nucleotides, the CDR3 is TGTGCCAGCAGCTTAGGGGCTTCCTACGAGCAGTACTTC. The chain combines TRBV7-6 with TRBJ2-7; D not resolved. Trimming left V 1 base short and J 1 base short, with 5 bases between. Germline-derived CDR1 and CDR2 are SGHVS and FNYEAQ. The length of the CDR3 is 13 residues. Complete variable domain (other parts from reference TRBV7-6 and TRBJ2-7): GAGVSQSPRYKVTKRGQDVALRCDPISGHVSLYWYRQALGQGPEFLTYFNYEAQQDKSGLPNDRFSAERPEGSISTLTIQRTEQRDSAMYRCASSLGASYEQYFGPGTRLTVT.

The chain uses TRBV12-3 or TRBV12-4 and TRBJ1-2; D call uncertain. V was pared by 1 base and J by 5 bases, with 11 bases between. The CDR3 consists of 14 residues. CDR3 sequence: CASSLGPDFYGYTF. The DNA for the CDR3 is TGTGCCAGCAGTTTAGGTCCAGACTTTTATGGCTACACCTTC.

The chain uses TRBV12-3 or TRBV12-4 and TRBJ2-3, with TRBD2 matching 15 bases. V was pared by 5 bases and J by 5 bases, with 11 bases of the junction left unmatched. This CDR3 has 18 amino acids. The CDR3 DNA is TGTGCCAGCAGTCCCGGAGGGACTAGCGGGGGGCTCCTAGATACGCAGTATTTT. Encoded protein: CASSPGGTSGGLLDTQYF.

This clonotype has ten or more counts. The chain employs TRBV20-1 and TRBJ2-1; 9 nucleotides agree with TRBD1. Per germline, CDR1 DFQATT and CDR2 SNEGSKA (reference sequence). The CDR3 consists of 16 residues. V gave up 0 bases and J gave up 4 bases; unmatched junction bases: 7. The CDR3 DNA reads as TGCAGTGCTAGAGAGTTCGAGACAGGGGGATACAATGAGCAGTTCTTC. It is translated as CSAREFETGGYNEQFF.

This clonotype occurred a few times. The chain is built from TRBV5-1 and TRBJ1-1; D gene uncertain. Per germline, CDR1 SGHRS and CDR2 YFSETQ. The CDR3 loop spans 13 amino acids. V shed 1 base and J shed 0 bases, with 4 bases lying between them. CDR3 amino acids: CASSLSLNTEAFF. CDR3 coding DNA: TGCGCCAGCAGCTTGTCGCTGAACACTGAAGCTTTCTTT. Together with reference TRBV5-1 and TRBJ1-1, the CDR3 gives the full variable domain: KAGVTQTPRYLIKTRGQQVTLSCSPISGHRSVSWYQQTPGQGLQFLFEYFSETQRNKGNFPGRFSGRQFSNSRSEMNVSTLELGDSALYLCASSLSLNTEAFFGQGTRLTVV.

Of note for this clonotype: One base away lies a much larger clone, so this may be a sequencing read error. This rearrangement joins TRBV19 to TRBJ1-5; perhaps TRBD1 as D (6 bases). Germline CDR1 LNHDA, CDR2 SQIVND (reference sequence). This CDR3 contains 15 residues. CDR3 amino acids: CAGSPSTGTGQPQHF. In DNA, the CDR3 is TGTGCCGGTAGTCCGAGTACAGGGACGGGACAGCCCCAGCATTTT.

The V call is TRBV6-5, the J call TRBJ1-2; maybe TRBD1 (5 bases). Germline CDR1 and CDR2: MNHEY and SVGAGI. The CDR3 has 14 residues. V was pared by 0 bases and J by 3 bases, with 8 bases between. CDR3 loop: CASSYSGQYYGYTF. CDR3 coding DNA: TGTGCCAGCAGTTACTCGGGGCAGTACTATGGCTACACCTTC.

This clonotype was counted many times. This chain joins TRBV6-5 and TRBJ1-1, with D hard to call. This CDR3 has 12 amino acids. V lost 6 bases and J 0 bases, leaving 5 bases between the germline ends. CDR1 is MNHEY and CDR2 is SVGAGI in the germline V gene. In DNA form, the CDR3 reads TGTGCCAGCAGCGAGTTGAACACTGAAGCTTTCTTT. Its translation: CASSELNTEAFF.

There are a few counts of this clonotype. V and J are TRBV7-6 and TRBJ2-1, with TRBD2 matching over 7 bases. Germline values: CDR1 SGHVS, CDR2 FNYEAQ. V shed 1 base, J shed 2 bases, and the junction held 2 bases outside the gene matches. The CDR3 runs to 15 residues. This CDR3 reads CASSLGEGAYNEQFF. The DNA for the CDR3 is TGTGCCAGCAGCTTAGGGGAGGGAGCCTACAATGAGCAGTTCTTC.

This clonotype was counted only a few times. The rearrangement joins TRBV4-3 to TRBJ1-4, with TRBD1 matching 7 bases. Germline V gives CDR1 LGHNA, CDR2 YSLEER. The CDR3 extends over 15 amino acids. Trimming took 3 bases from V and 4 from J; bases not matched to a gene: 5. CDR3 DNA: TGCGCCAGCAGCCAGCCGGGACAGAGTAATGAAAAACTGTTTTTT. Residues: CASSQPGQSNEKLFF.

This chain uses TRBV5-4 with TRBJ2-7; D is possibly TRBD1 (6 bases). The CDR3 runs 15 residues. Per germline, CDR1 SGHNT and CDR2 YYREEE (reference sequence). V shed 4 bases and J shed 0 bases, with 14 bases lying between them. The CDR3 region has the DNA TGTGCCAGCAGCCAAAAAACAGGGAGCTCCTACGAGCAGTACGTC. Protein product: CASSQKTGSSYEQYV.

This clonotype has only a few counts. The chain joins TRBV5-1 to TRBJ2-7, with D possibly matching TRBD1 (5 bases). CDR1 and CDR2 (germline): SGHRS, YFSETQ. Trimming stripped 4 bases from V and 5 bases from J, with 13 bases between. The CDR3 runs 13 residues. The CDR3 here is CASSRTGPDEQYF. The CDR3 DNA follows: TGCGCCAGCAGCCGAACAGGTCCGGACGAGCAGTACTTC.

V gene TRBV24-1 combines with J gene TRBJ1-5; 9 bases are shared with TRBD1. Germline-derived CDR1 and CDR2 are KGHDR and SFDVKD. V was clipped by 11 bases and J by 7 bases; unmatched bases: 5. The CDR3 is made up of 12 amino acids. CDR3 nucleotides: TGTGCCATTGGACAGGGGAACCAGCCCCAGCATTTT. This gives the protein CAIGQGNQPQHF.

There are a few counts of this clonotype. The CDR3 reads CSALWPTGGVYGYTF. The CDR3 coding sequence is TGCAGTGCCCTCTGGCCCACAGGGGGTGTTTATGGCTACACCTTC. The chain has TRBV20-1 and TRBJ1-2; 8 bases line up with TRBD1. Germline CDR1 and CDR2: DFQATT and SNEGSKA (reference sequence). V dropped 6 bases and J dropped 5; count of bases not matched to a gene: 14. The CDR3 totals 15 residues.

This clonotype was counted only a few times. Here the CDR3 DNA reads TGTGCCAGCTCAAACACTTATCAAGAGACCCAGTACTTC. Protein product: CASSNTYQETQYF. The chain couples TRBV19 to TRBJ2-5; D not certain. V lost 9 bases to trimming and J lost 2 bases, with 13 bases between them. Germline V gives CDR1 LNHDA, CDR2 SQIVND (reference sequence). The CDR3 has 13 amino acids.

The table lists this clonotype with many counts. The V gene is TRBV15, the J gene TRBJ2-3, with TRBD1 identical over 7 bases. Germline CDR1 and CDR2: LNHNV and YYDKDF (reference sequence). The V gene end was trimmed by 6 bases and the J gene end by 2 bases; junction bases not matched to a gene: 5. The CDR3 extends over 14 amino acids. The CDR3 nucleotides are TGTGCCACCAGTAGGGACAGCAACACAGATACGCAGTATTTT. Translation gives CATSRDSNTDTQYF.